This TCR beta chain was identified in a study of cytomegalovirus exposure and HLA in healthy donors. Notes on the study in general: Researchers counted 150 to 200 TCR beta chains as cytomegalovirus-associated.

This CDR3 has 14 residues. J lost 2 bases, V lost 2 bases, and 4 bases had no gene match. Germline-derived CDR1 and CDR2 are SGHRS and YFSETQ. As to this clone: Its specificity is unknown.

The repertoire was sequenced with immunoSEQ multiplex PCR; TCRdb's copy has only in-frame clones and lacks some. The table shows more than 200,000 clones, with less than 90% occurring only once. This TCR came from a man younger than 30 in good health and CMV-seropositive. The material sequenced was PBMCs. The chain couples TRBV5-1 to TRBJ2-7; 7 bases align to TRBD1. CDR3 loop: CASSLWQGAYEQYF. The DNA of the CDR3 is TGCGCCAGCAGCTTATGGCAGGGGGCCTACGAGCAGTACTTC.